A single sample is the source of the 3 T cell receptor beta chains below, sequenced in a study of T cell responses to AZD1222 COVID-19 vaccine (dated by TCRdb to the early 2020s). Reading the label with the study, this specimen's time point is: baseline before first vaccination. Libraries were made using the immunoSEQ multiplex PCR assay. Imported from immuneACCESS, the table was reduced by TCRdb to in-frame sequences with V and J called. These copies leave out some clones; in studies compared against another copy, an unresolved V gene accounts for under half, and the cause of the remainder is not known. Here the sample has about 73,000 clones; approximately 88% occur a single time. The top ten constitute around 21% of the sample. The sample in question was peripheral blood, obtained on day 0 of AZD1222 vaccination. Receptor source: an adult in good health.

The chain carries TRBV14 and TRBJ1-1; D is undetermined. CDR1 is SGHDN and CDR2 is FVKESK in the germline V gene. V was shortened by 0 bases and J by 1 base, with 3 bases between the two germline ends. This CDR3 contains 13 residues. The CDR3, as DNA: TGTGCCAGCAGCCAAGATCAGAACACTGAAGCTTTCTTT. This translates into CASSQDQNTEAFF.

The DNA for the CDR3 is TGTGCCAGCAGCTTCAGGGGGACACAGGGCGGGCGCACAGATACGCAGTATTTT. Residues: CASSFRGTQGGRTDTQYF. The rearrangement links TRBV7-2 to TRBJ2-3; 7 bases line up with TRBD1. CDR1 SGHTA and CDR2 FQGNSA come from the germline V gene. V was clipped by 3 bases and J by 1 base; unmatched bases: 13. This CDR3 region has 18 residues. Variable domain in full (rest from reference TRBV7-2 and TRBJ2-3): GAGVSQSPSNKVTEKGKDVELRCDPISGHTALYWYRQSLGQGLEFLIYFQGNSAPDKSGLPSDRFSAERTGGSVSTLTIQRTQQEDSAVYLCASSFRGTQGGRTDTQYFGPGTRLTVL.

This chain joins TRBV28 and TRBJ2-6; 9 positions match TRBD1. V dropped 6 bases and J dropped 10; count of bases not matched to a gene: 4. The CDR3 is 13 amino acids. In germline, CDR1 is MDHEN, CDR2 SYDVKM. The CDR3 DNA sequence: TGTGCCAGCAGCGAGGGACAGGGTAACGTCCTGACTTTC. Protein sequence: CASSEGQGNVLTF.